The clone carrying this TCR beta chain was counted ten times or more. Its antigen is not identified. Amplified TCR beta CDR3 regions derived from RNA transcripts. HTBI primers were used for first-round RT-PCR of the TCR CDR3. TCRdb re-called the multiplex PCR reads with MiXCR, one entry per CDR3 protein. The table records under 500,000 distinct CDR3 sequences, about 14% of them present only once. The sample belongs to a study of T cells in Graves' hyperthyroidism and ophthalmopathy. Study-wide results and caveats: Also found in blood were most expanded thyroid clonotypes above 0.001.

Looked up from germline, CDR1 is SQVTM and CDR2 is ANQGSEA. The junction had 5 bases not matched to a gene; V was cut back by 4 bases and J by 5 bases. The CDR3 covers 14 residues. Among ophthalmopathy patients, the Clinical Activity Score reached at least 3, the NOSPECS grade reached at least 4, and duration remained under 3 months. Patients with uncontrolled infections, other autoimmune diseases, pregnancy or lactation were excluded. PBMCs were derived from about 9.1 ml fresh peripheral blood. The receptor was isolated from a man aged 50-60 years with Graves' ophthalmopathy. The chain recombines TRBV29-1 with TRBJ2-1; TRBD1 agrees at 10 bases. Sequenced sample: blood. CDR3 amino acids: CSVGGTGDDNEQFF. In DNA, the CDR3 is TGCAGCGTTGGGGGGACAGGGGATGACAATGAGCAGTTCTTC.